This section outlines one T cell receptor beta chain sequence together with its context. Antigen: not known. Use of 60 Vbeta and 13 Jbeta primers characterized the PCR. Libraries were prepared by immunoSEQ multiplex PCR; TCRdb keeps only in-frame clonotypes and omits some of them. Of 200,000 or so clones in the sample, about 80% are singletons; the top ten hold 2.9%. The data were taken from a study of cytomegalovirus exposure and HLA in healthy donors. Study conclusions and caveats: A later analysis showed TCR association rates differing by HLA locus, peaking at DRB1 and lowest at HLA-C. Apart from CMV serostatus, no immune exposure information was available. Per a later analysis, HLA-associated TCR beta chains showed more clonal expansion than other, equally common TCR beta chains. Some segments of the V type, notably TRBV6-2 and TRBV6-3, were excluded as indistinguishable.

The V gene lost 6 bases and the J gene lost 4 bases, with 10 bases spanning the gap. The CDR3 runs 12 residues. The germline gives CDR1 MNHNS, CDR2 SASEGT. The rearrangement links TRBV6-1 to TRBJ2-7; D not certain. The sequence derives from a woman aged 25-40 years in good health and CMV-seronegative. The sample consisted of PBMCs. DNA for the CDR3: TGTGCCAGCAGGAAGTTACTATACGAGCAGTACTTC. This translates into CASRKLLYEQYF.